This entry is about one T cell receptor (beta chain). This CDR3 is 16 amino acids long. The germline V gene has CDR1 SGHVS and CDR2 FNYEAQ. Trimming took 5 bases from V and 0 from J; bases not matched to a gene: 5. Data came from immunoSEQ multiplex PCR; TCRdb stores just in-frame clones and leaves some out. This sample has about 33,000 clones, with around 80% found just once. The data belong to a study of OX40 agonist ivuxolimab in advanced cancers. The specimen comprised CD4+ or CD8+ T cells sorted from blood, sampled in a trial of the OX40 agonist ivuxolimab. J is TRBJ2-1 and V is TRBV7-6; 9 bases align to TRBD2. The clonotype comes from an adult with an advanced solid tumor such as melanoma, head and neck, liver or kidney cancer. CDR3 sequence: CASSPRLADSYNEQFF. DNA of the CDR3: TGTGCCAGCAGCCCCCGACTAGCGGACTCCTACAATGAGCAGTTCTTC.